Listed here are 8 T cell receptor beta chains from one sample, sequenced in a study of blood T cell repertoires in COVID-19. The repertoire was sequenced with immunoSEQ multiplex PCR; TCRdb's copy has only in-frame clones and lacks some. The sample holds approximately 30,000 clones, about 80% seen once. Sequences were obtained from peripheral blood. All receptors derive from a man between 65 and 85 years old with acute or convalescent COVID-19.

This clone was found a few times. The chain recombines TRBV28 with TRBJ1-2; no definite D call. This CDR3 comprises 12 residues. Germline V lookup: CDR1 MDHEN, CDR2 SYDVKM. V shed 5 bases and J shed 7 bases, with 11 bases lying between them. CDR3 coding DNA: TGTGCCAGCAGTCCGCTGGGCCGTGGCTACACCTTC. Translation: CASSPLGRGYTF.

J is TRBJ2-7 and V is TRBV28; 12 bases align to TRBD1. Germline V gene data show CDR1 as MDHEN and CDR2 as SYDVKM. J lost 1 base, V lost 4 bases, and 8 bases had no gene match. The CDR3 is 17 residues long. In nucleotides, the CDR3 is TGTGCCAGCAGTTCCCCTGGGGGACAGGGGGCATCCTACGAGCAGTACTTC. Its translation is CASSSPGGQGASYEQYF.

The J gene is TRBJ1-6, the V gene TRBV20-1; 7 bases fit TRBD1. V dropped 3 bases and J dropped 5; count of bases not matched to a gene: 13. Germline V gene lookup returns CDR1 DFQATT and CDR2 SNEGSKA (reference sequence). The CDR3 totals 17 residues. CDR3 sequence (DNA): TGCAGTGCTAGTCCGTTGACAGGGCAGTTCCATAATTCACCCCTCCACTTT. Translated, it gives CSASPLTGQFHNSPLHF.

The genes are TRBV6-4 and TRBJ2-1; D perhaps matches TRBD2 (5 bases). Trimming took 3 bases from V and 0 from J, leaving 9 bases between them. CDR1 MRHNA and CDR2 SNTAGT come from the germline V gene. The CDR3 runs 15 residues. CDR3 sequence reads: CASSEEGSSYNEQFF. The CDR3, as DNA: TGTGCCAGCAGTGAAGAGGGAAGCTCCTACAATGAGCAGTTCTTC.

This clone was found once. The chain links TRBV14 to TRBJ1-2; D might be TRBD1 (5 bases). Germline values: CDR1 SGHDN, CDR2 FVKESK. There are 17 residues in the CDR3. Trimming shortened V by 5 bases and J by 5 bases, and 24 bases separated the two germline ends. CDR3 sequence: CASSKGVVGDIKYGYTF. CDR3 nucleotides: TGTGCCAGCAGCAAAGGGGTTGTAGGGGATATCAAGTATGGCTACACCTTC. Complete variable domain (other parts from reference TRBV14 and TRBJ1-2): EAGVTQFPSHSVIEKGQTVTLRCDPISGHDNLYWYRRVMGKEIKFLLHFVKESKQDESGMPNNRFLAERTGGTYSTLKVQPAELEDSGVYFCASSKGVVGDIKYGYTFGSGTRLTVV.

The J gene is TRBJ1-1, the V gene TRBV6-6, with a weak D call TRBD1 (6 bases). CDR1 is MNHNY, CDR2 SVGAGI, per germline (reference sequence). V shed 5 bases and J shed 1 base, with 17 bases lying between them. CDR3 length: 16 amino acids. The CDR3 loop reads CASSLRDTSRNTEAFF. CDR3 in DNA: TGTGCCAGCAGTCTCCGGGACACATCTAGGAACACTGAAGCTTTCTTT.

The chain combines TRBV11-2 with TRBJ2-1; no firm D call. This CDR3 comprises 12 residues. The germline gives CDR1 SGHAT, CDR2 FQNNGV. V was trimmed by 7 bases and J by 8 bases, leaving 12 bases between them. The CDR3 reads CASTPTFHEQFF. The CDR3 DNA reads TGTGCCAGCACCCCGACATTTCATGAGCAGTTCTTC.

The chain carries TRBV7-9 and TRBJ2-3, with D tentatively TRBD1 (6 bases). CDR1 and CDR2 (germline): SEHNR, FQNEAQ (reference sequence). Deletions cut 8 bases from V and 2 bases from J, with 26 bases between. The CDR3 totals 18 residues. The CDR3 loop is CASLEGVGTPRVTDTQYF. The CDR3 DNA is TGTGCCAGCCTTGAGGGGGTGGGGACCCCGAGAGTCACAGATACGCAGTATTTT.